This T cell receptor (beta chain) emerged from a study of naive and memory T cell subsets. Overall study findings and caveats: Over 85% of naive TCR sequences appeared only once, unlike memory subsets.

Both TRBC1 and TRBC2 were covered by a beta constant-region primer of two equimolar oligonucleotides. Each CDR3 protein gets one entry after TCRdb re-called the UMI-ligation and nested PCR reads with MiXCR. The repertoire includes approximately 140,000 distinct CDR3 sequences, 17% of them detected once, and about 0.14% sits in the top ten. Cells stained for CD3, CD4, CD8, CD45RA and CD27 were sorted into four subsets. Germline V CDR1 and CDR2: DFQATT, SNEGSKA (reference sequence). The CDR3 spans 14 residues. V dropped 5 bases and J dropped 2; count of bases not matched to a gene: 9. With respect to this clonotype: What it recognizes is unknown.

The chain uses TRBV20-1 and TRBJ2-7; TRBD2 agrees at 7 bases. This receptor was obtained from a human donor in good health. Sequenced sample: naive CD4+ T cells from blood. The CDR3 nucleotides are TGCAGTGCTCCGGGGGGATTAGAAGCCTACGAGCAGTACTTC. This codes for CSAPGGLEAYEQYF.